Listed below are T cell receptor beta chains from one sample, sequenced in a study of cytomegalovirus exposure and HLA in healthy donors. Sequencing was performed with immunoSEQ multiplex PCR; in TCRdb, only in-frame clones are kept and a portion is missing. The sample lists around 100,000 clones, 75% to 90% seen once, with about 3.6% in the top ten. The sequencing input was PBMCs. Receptor source: a man aged 25-40 years in good health and CMV-seronegative. Each CDR3 is given with its conserved first and last residue.

J gene,V gene,CDR3 length,CDR3 protein
TRBJ2-5,TRBV9,15,CASSVGAGGLETQYF
TRBJ2-3,TRBV4-1,17,CASSQMTQGASTDTQYF
TRBJ2-5,TRBV27,15,CASNPTGGRTETQYF
TRBJ1-6,TRBV27,18,CASSLMGIQGGYGSPLHF
TRBJ2-1,TRBV5-1,14,CASSRRQGGNEQFF
TRBJ2-5,TRBV15,15,CATSEKGLIQETQYF
TRBJ2-1,TRBV29-1,12,CSVSSRDNEQFF
TRBJ1-6,TRBV5-1,16,CASSLGRAQSDSPLHF
TRBJ2-7,TRBV6-5,12,CASLGAFGEQYF
TRBJ2-5,TRBV5-1,15,CASSLRSGIRETQYF
TRBJ1-5,TRBV6-6,15,CASSRDRGFGQPQHF
TRBJ1-4,TRBV6-1,15,CASSWSTGSGEKLFF
TRBJ2-1,TRBV19,21,CASSTDLGTLFSGRGVDEQFF
TRBJ2-7,TRBV7-9,14,CASSLAGGTYEQYF
TRBJ2-2,TRBV5-4,17,CASSPPGTGANTGELFF
TRBJ2-3,TRBV19,17,CASSIAPQRGGRDTQYF
TRBJ2-1,TRBV30,17,CAWSTPRTGPRNNEQFF
TRBJ2-3,TRBV30,12,CAWSLGPGTQYF
TRBJ1-1,TRBV5-1,16,CASSRRPETLNTEAFF
TRBJ1-3,TRBV30,16,CAWSVPRLDSGNTIYF
TRBJ2-7,TRBV4-3,17,CASSPTPPGEGQVEQYF
TRBJ2-1,TRBV28,14,CASSFGTSGMRVFF
TRBJ1-2,TRBV30,17,CAWSLGGHRGRVGGYTF
TRBJ1-4,TRBV2,15,CASSDSRLAGEKLFF
TRBJ2-7,TRBV9,14,CASSSLGQTYEQYF
TRBJ2-7,TRBV27,13,CASRSTGSYEQYF
TRBJ2-1,TRBV4-1,16,CASSQEGVSSYNEQFF
TRBJ1-2,TRBV12-1,15,CASSSGGGAARGDTF
TRBJ1-6,TRBV7-3,13,CASSTGGGRPLHF
TRBJ2-7,TRBV19,14,CASRPSDSSYEQYF
TRBJ2-3,TRBV27,12,CASSPTADTQYF
TRBJ1-5,TRBV27,14,CASSFLGADQPQHF
TRBJ1-1,TRBV6-1,13,CASSPGGRAEAFF
TRBJ2-7,TRBV19,13,CASSRQGAYEQYF
TRBJ2-1,TRBV7-9,15,CASSLRRGTLDEQFF
TRBJ1-1,TRBV7-2,12,CASSGDRKEAFF
TRBJ2-2,TRBV9,15,CASSVGGSNTGELFF
TRBJ1-5,TRBV4-1,15,CASSRLTEGNQPQHF
TRBJ2-1,TRBV7-8,16,CASSSLGTSGRNEQFF
TRBJ2-7,TRBV7-3,13,CASSLGLAGEQYF
TRBJ1-2,TRBV6-6,13,CASSYSVSYGYTF
TRBJ2-3,TRBV9,16,CASSLYYRVPSDTQYF
TRBJ1-2,TRBV6-5,14,CASSYSRRQLGYTF
TRBJ1-1,TRBV11-2,15,CASSLGGHMNTEAFF